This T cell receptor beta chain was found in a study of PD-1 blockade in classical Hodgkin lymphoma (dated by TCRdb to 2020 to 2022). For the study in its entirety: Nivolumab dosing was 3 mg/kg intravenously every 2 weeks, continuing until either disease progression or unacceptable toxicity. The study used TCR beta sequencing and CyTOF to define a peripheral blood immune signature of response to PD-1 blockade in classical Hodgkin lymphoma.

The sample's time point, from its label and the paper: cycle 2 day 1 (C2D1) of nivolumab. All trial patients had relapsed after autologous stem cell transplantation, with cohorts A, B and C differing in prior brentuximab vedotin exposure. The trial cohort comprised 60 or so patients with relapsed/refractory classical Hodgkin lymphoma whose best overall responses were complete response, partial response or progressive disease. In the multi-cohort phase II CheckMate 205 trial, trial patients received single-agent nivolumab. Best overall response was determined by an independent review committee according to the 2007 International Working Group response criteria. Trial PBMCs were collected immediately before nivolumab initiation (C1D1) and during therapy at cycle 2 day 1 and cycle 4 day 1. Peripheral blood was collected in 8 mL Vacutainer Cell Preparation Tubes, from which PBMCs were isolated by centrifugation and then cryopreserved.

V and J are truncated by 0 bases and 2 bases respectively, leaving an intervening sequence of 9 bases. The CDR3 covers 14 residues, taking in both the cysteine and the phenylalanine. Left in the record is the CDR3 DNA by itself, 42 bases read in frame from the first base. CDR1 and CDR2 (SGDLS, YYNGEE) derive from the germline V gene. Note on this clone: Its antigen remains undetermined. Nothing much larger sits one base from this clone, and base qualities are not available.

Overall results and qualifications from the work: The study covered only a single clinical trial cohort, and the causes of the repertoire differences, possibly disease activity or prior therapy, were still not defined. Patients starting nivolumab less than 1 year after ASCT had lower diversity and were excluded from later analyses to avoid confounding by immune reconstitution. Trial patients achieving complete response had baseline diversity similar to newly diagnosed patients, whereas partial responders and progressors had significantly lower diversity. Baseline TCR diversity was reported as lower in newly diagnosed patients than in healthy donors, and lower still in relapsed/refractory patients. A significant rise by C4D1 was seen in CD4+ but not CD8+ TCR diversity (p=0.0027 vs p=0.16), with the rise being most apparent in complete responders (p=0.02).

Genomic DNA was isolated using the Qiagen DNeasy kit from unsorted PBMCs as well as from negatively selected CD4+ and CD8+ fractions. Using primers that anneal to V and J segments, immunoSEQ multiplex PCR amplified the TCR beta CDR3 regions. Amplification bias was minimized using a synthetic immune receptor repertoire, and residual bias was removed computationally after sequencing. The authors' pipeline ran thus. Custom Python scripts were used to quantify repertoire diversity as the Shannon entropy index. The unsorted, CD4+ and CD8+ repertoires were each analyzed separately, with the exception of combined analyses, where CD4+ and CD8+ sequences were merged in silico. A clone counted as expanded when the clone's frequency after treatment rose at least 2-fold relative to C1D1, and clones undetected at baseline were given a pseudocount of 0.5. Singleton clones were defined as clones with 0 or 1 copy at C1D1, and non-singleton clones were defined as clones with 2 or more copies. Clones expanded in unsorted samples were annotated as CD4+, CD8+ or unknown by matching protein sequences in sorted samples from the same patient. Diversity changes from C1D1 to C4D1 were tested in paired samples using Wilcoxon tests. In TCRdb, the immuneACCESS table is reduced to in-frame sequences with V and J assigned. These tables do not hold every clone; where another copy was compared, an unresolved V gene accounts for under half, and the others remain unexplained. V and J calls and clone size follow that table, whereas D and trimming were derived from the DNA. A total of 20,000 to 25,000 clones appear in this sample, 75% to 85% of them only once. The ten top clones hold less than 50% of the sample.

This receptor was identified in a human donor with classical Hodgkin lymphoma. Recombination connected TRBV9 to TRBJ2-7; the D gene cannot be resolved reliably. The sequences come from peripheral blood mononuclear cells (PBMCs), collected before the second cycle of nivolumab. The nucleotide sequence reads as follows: TGTGCCAGCAGCGTAGGGAATGTCGCCTACGAGCAGTACTTC. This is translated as CASSVGNVAYEQYF.